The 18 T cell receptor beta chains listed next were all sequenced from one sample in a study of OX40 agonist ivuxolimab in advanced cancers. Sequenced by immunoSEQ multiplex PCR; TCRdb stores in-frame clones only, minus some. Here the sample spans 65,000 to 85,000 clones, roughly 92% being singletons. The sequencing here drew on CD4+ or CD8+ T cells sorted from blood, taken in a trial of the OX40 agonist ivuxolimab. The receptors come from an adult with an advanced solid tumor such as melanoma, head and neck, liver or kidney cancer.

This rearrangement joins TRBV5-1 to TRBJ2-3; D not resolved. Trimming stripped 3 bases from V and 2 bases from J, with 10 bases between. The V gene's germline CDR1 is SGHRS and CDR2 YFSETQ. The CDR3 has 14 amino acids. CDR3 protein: CASSSTSFTDTQYF. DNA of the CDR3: TGCGCCAGCAGCTCGACATCCTTCACAGATACGCAGTATTTT.

In DNA form, the CDR3 reads TGTGCCAGCAGTTACACGCACAGGGGGAACACTGAAGCTTTCTTT. Its protein is CASSYTHRGNTEAFF. J is TRBJ1-1 and V is TRBV6-5; 7 nucleotides agree with TRBD1. This CDR3 is built from 15 residues. CDR1 MNHEY and CDR2 SVGAGI come from the germline V gene. Trimming removed 2 bases from V and 1 base from J; junction bases left unmatched: 4.

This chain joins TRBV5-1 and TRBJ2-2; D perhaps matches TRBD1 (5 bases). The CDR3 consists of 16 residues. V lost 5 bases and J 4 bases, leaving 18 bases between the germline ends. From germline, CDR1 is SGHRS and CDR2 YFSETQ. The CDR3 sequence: CASRTEDSFLTGELFF. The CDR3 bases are TGCGCCAGCAGAACGGAAGACAGCTTTCTCACCGGGGAGCTGTTTTTT.

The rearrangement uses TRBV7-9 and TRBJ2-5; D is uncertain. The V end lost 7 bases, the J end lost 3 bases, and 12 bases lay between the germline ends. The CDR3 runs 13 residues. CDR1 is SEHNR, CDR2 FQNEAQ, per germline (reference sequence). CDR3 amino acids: CASKGWVEETQYF. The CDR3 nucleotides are TGTGCCAGCAAGGGCTGGGTCGAAGAGACCCAGTACTTC.

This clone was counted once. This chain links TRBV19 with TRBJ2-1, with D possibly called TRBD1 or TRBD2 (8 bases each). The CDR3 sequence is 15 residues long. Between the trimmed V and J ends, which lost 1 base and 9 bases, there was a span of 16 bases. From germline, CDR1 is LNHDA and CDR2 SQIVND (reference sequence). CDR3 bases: TGTGCCAGTAGTATAGTCGGGGGGGACAGGACTGAGCAGTTCTTC. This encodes CASSIVGGDRTEQFF. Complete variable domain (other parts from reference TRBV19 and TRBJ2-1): DGGITQSPKYLFRKEGQNVTLSCEQNLNHDAMYWYRQDPGQGLRLIYYSQIVNDFQKGDIAEGYSVSREKKESFPLTVTSAQKNPTAFYLCASSIVGGDRTEQFFGPGTRLTVL.

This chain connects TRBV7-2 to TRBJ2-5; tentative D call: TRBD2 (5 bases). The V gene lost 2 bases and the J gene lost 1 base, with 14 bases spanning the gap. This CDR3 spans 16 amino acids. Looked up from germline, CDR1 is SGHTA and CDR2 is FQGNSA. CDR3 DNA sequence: TGTGCCAGCAGCTTAAGTTCCAACGGAGGCCAAGAGACCCAGTACTTC. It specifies CASSLSSNGGQETQYF.

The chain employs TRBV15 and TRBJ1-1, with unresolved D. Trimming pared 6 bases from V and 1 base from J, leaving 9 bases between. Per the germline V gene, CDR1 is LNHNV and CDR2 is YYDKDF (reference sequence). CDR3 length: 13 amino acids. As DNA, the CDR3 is TGTGCCACCAGGTCAGGACCGAACACTGAAGCTTTCTTT. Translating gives CATRSGPNTEAFF.

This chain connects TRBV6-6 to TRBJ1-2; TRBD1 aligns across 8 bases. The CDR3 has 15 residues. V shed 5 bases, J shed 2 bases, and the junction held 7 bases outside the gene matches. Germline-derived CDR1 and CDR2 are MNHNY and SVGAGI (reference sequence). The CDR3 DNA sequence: TGTGCCAGCAGTCCCTCAGGGGGCCAGAACTATGGCTACACCTTC. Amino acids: CASSPSGGQNYGYTF.

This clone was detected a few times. In DNA, the CDR3 is TGCGCCAGCAGCCTCGGGACAGGGTCACATGGAAACACCATATATTTT. Translating gives CASSLGTGSHGNTIYF. V is TRBV5-1 and J is TRBJ1-3, with 9 bases fitting TRBD1. V shed 4 bases and J 3 bases; nucleotides not matched to a gene: 8. Per the germline V gene, CDR1 is SGHRS and CDR2 is YFSETQ. The CDR3 has 16 residues.

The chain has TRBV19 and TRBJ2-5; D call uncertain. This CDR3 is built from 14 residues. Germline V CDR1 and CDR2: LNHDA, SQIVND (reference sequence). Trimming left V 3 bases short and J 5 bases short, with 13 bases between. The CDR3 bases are TGTGCCAGTAGTATGGGGAATATGATCGAGACCCAGTACTTC. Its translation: CASSMGNMIETQYF.

DNA of the CDR3: TGTGCCAGCAGCCCAATAAGTAACTATGGCTACACCTTC. Its protein product is CASSPISNYGYTF. V gene TRBV5-6 combines with J gene TRBJ1-2; D not resolved. Germline V gives CDR1 SGHDT, CDR2 YYEEEE. Trimming took off 4 bases at V and 1 base at J, with 8 bases between the two ends. The CDR3 totals 13 residues.

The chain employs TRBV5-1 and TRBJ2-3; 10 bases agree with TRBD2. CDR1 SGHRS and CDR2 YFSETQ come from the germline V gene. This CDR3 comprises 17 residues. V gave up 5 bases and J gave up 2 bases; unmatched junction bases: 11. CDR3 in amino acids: CASRYLAGGQVTDTQYF. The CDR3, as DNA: TGCGCCAGCAGGTACTTAGCGGGGGGCCAGGTCACAGATACGCAGTATTTT.

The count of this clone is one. CDR3: CASSLGTSADTQYF. The CDR3 DNA sequence: TGCGCCAGCAGCCTAGGGACTAGCGCAGATACGCAGTATTTT. V is TRBV5-1 and J is TRBJ2-3; 10 positions match TRBD2. V trimming: 4 bases; J trimming: 4 bases; junction bases outside the gene matches: 3. The CDR3 runs 14 residues. The germline CDR1 and CDR2 sequences are SGHRS and YFSETQ. Combining the CDR3 with reference TRBV5-1 and TRBJ2-3 gives the whole variable domain KAGVTQTPRYLIKTRGQQVTLSCSPISGHRSVSWYQQTPGQGLQFLFEYFSETQRNKGNFPGRFSGRQFSNSRSEMNVSTLELGDSALYLCASSLGTSADTQYFGPGTRLTVL.

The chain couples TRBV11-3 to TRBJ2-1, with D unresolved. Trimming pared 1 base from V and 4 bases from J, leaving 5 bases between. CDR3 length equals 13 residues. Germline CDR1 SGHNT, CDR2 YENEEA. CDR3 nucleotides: TGTGCCAGCAGCTTAGCATCATACAATGAGCAGTTCTTC. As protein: CASSLASYNEQFF.

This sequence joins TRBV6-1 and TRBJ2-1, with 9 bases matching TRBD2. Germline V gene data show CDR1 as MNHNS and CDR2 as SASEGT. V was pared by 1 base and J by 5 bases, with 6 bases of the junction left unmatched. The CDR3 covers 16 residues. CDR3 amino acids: CASSEDWASGDNEQFF. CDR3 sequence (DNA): TGTGCCAGCAGTGAAGATTGGGCTAGCGGGGACAATGAGCAGTTCTTC.

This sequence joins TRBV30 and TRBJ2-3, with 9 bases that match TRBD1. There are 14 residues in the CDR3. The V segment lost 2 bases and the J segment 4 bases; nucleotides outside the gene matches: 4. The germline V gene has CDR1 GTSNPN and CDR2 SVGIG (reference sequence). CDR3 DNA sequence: TGTGCCTGGAGTCGACAGGGGGGCGCAGATACGCAGTATTTT. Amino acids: CAWSRQGGADTQYF. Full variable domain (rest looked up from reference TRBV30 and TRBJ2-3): SQTIHQWPATLVQPVGSPLSLECTVEGTSNPNLYWYRQAAGRGLQLLFYSVGIGQISSEVPQNLSASRPQDRQFILSSKKLLLSDSGFYLCAWSRQGGADTQYFGPGTRLTVL.

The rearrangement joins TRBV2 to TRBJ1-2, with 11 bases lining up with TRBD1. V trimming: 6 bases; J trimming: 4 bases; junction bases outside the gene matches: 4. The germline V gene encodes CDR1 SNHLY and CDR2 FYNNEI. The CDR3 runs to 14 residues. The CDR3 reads CASRGQGAGYGYTF. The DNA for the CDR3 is TGTGCCAGCAGAGGACAGGGGGCGGGCTATGGCTACACCTTC.

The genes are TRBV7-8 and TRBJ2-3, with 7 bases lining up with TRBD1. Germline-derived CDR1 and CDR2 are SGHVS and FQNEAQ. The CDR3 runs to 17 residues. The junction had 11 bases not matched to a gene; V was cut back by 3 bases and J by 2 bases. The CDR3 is CASSLRGQQQFTDTQYF. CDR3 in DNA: TGTGCCAGCAGCTTGAGGGGACAGCAGCAATTCACAGATACGCAGTATTTT.